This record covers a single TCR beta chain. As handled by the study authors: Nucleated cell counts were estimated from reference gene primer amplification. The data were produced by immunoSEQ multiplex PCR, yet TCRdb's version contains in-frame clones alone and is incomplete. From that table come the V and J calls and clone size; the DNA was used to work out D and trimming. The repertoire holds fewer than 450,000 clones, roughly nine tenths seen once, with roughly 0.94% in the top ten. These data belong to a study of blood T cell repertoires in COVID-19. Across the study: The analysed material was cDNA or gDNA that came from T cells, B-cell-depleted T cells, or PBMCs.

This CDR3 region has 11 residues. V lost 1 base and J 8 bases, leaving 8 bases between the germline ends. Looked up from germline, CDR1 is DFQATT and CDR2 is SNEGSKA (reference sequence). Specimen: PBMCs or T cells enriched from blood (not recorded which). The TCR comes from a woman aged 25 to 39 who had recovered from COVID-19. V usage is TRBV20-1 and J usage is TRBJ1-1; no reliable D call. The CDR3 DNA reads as TGCAGTGCTAGAGGAGGGTTGGAAGCTTTCTTT. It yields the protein CSARGGLEAFF.